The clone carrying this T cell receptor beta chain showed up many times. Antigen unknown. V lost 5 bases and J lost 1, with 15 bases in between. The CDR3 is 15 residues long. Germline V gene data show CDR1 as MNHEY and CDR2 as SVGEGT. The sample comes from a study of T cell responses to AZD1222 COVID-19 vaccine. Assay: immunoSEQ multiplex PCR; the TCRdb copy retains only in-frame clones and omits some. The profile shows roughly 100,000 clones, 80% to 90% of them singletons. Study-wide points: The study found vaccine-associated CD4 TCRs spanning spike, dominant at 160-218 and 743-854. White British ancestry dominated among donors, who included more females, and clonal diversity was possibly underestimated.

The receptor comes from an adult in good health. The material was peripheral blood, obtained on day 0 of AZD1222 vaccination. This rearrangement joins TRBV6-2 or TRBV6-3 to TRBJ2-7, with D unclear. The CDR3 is CASSLGRFMSYEQYF. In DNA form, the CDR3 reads TGTGCCAGCAGTCTGGGTAGGTTTATGTCCTACGAGCAGTACTTC.